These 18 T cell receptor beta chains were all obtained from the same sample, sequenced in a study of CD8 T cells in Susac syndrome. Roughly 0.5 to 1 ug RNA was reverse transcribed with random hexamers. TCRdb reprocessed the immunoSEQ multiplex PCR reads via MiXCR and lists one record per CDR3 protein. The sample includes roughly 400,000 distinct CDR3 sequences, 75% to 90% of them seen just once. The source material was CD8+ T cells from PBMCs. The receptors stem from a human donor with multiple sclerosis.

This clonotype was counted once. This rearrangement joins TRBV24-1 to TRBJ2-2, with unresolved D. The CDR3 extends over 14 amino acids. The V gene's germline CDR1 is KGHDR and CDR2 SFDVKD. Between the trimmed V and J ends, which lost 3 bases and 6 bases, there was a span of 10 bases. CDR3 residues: CATSDELRSGELFF. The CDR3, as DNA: TGTGCCACCAGTGATGAATTAAGGTCCGGGGAGCTGTTTTTT.

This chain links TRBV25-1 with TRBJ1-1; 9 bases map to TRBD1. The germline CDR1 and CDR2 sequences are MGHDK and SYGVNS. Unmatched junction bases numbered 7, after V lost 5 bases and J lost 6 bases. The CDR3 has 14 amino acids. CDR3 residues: CASSMSGTGSEAFF. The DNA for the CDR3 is TGTGCCAGCAGTATGAGCGGGACAGGGTCTGAAGCTTTCTTT.

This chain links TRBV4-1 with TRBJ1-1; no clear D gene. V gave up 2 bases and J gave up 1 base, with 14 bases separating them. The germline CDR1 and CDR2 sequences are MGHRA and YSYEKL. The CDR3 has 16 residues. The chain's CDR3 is CASSQYHSDGNTEAFF. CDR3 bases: TGCGCCAGCAGCCAATACCATTCGGACGGGAACACTGAAGCTTTCTTT.

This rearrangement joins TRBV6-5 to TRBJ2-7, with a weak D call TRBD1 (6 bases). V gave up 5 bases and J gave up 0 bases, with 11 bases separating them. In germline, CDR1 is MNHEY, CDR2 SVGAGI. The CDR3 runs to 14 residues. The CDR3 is CASSAGQFSYEQYF. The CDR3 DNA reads TGTGCCAGCAGTGCCGGACAGTTCTCCTACGAGCAGTACTTC.

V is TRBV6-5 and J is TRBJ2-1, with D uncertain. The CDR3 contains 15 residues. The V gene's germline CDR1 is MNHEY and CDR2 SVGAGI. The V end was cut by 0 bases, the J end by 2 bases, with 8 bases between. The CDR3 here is CASSYSFLAYNEQFF. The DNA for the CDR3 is TGTGCCAGCAGTTACTCGTTTCTAGCCTACAATGAGCAGTTCTTC.

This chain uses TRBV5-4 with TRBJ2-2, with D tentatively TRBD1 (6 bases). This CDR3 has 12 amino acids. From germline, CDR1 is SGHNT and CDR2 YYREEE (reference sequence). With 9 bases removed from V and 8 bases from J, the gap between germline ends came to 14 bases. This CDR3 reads CAILLDRGELFF. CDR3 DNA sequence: TGTGCCATCCTCCTCGACAGGGGGGAGCTGTTTTTT. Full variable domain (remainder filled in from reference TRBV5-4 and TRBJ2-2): ETGVTQSPTHLIKTRGQQVTLRCSSQSGHNTVSWYQQALGQGPQFIFQYYREEENGRGNFPPRFSGLQFPNYSSELNVNALELDDSALYLCAILLDRGELFFGEGSRLTVL.

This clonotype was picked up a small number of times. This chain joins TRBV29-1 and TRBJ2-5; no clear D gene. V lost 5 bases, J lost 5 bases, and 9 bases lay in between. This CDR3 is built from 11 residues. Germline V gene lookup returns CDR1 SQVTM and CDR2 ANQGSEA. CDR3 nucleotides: TGCAGCGTTCCCCGTATGGAGACCCAGTACTTC. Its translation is CSVPRMETQYF.

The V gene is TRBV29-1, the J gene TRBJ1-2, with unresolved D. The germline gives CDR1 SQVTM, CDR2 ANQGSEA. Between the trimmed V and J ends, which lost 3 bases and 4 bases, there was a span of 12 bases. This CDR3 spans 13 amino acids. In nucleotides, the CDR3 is TGCAGCGTTGAGGTCGGGCAGTCCTATGGCTACACCTTC. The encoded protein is CSVEVGQSYGYTF. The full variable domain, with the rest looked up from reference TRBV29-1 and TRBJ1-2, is SAVISQKPSRDICQRGTSLTIQCQVDSQVTMMFWYRQQPGQSLTLIATANQGSEATYESGFVIDKFPISRPNLTFSTLTVSNMSPEDSSIYLCSVEVGQSYGYTFGSGTRLTVV.

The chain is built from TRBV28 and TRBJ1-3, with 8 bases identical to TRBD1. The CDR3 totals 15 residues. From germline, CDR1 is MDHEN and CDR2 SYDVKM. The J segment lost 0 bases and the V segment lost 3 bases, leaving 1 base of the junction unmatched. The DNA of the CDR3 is TGTGCCAGCAGTTTCGGGACAGGCTCTGGAAACACCATATATTTT. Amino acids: CASSFGTGSGNTIYF. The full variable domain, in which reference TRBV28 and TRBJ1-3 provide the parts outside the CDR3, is DVKVTQSSRYLVKRTGEKVFLECVQDMDHENMFWYRQDPGLGLRLIYFSYDVKMKEKGDIPEGYSVSREKKERFSLILESASTNQTSMYLCASSFGTGSGNTIYFGEGSWLTVV.

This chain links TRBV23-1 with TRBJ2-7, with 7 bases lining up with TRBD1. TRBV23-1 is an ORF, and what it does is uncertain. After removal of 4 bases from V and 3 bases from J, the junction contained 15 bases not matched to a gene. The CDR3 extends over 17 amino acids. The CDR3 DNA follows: TGCGCCAGCAGTCCGTCCCGGGACAGCACTAATTTCTACGAGCAGTACTTC. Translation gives CASSPSRDSTNFYEQYF.

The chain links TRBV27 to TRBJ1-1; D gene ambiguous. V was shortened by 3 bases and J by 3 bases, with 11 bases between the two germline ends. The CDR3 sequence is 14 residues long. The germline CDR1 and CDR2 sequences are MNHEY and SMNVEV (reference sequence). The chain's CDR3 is CASSFGNLHTEAFF. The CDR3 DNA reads TGTGCCAGCAGTTTCGGGAATCTCCACACTGAAGCTTTCTTT.

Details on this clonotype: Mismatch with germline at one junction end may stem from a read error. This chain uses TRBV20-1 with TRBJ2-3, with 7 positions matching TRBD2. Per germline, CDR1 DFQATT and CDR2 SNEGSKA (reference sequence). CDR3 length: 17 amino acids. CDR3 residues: CSARPLIWEGFTYTQYF. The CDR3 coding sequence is TGCAGTGCTAGACCTCTCATTTGGGAGGGCTTCACATATACGCAGTATTTT.

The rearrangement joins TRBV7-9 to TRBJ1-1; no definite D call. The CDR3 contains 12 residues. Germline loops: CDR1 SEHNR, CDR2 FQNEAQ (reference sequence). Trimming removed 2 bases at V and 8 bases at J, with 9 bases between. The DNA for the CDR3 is TGTGCCAGCAGCTTATTCGGCGACGAAGCTTTCTTT. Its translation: CASSLFGDEAFF.

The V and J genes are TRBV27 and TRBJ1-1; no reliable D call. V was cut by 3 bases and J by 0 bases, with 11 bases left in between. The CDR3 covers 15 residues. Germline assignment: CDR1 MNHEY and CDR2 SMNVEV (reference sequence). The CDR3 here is CASSFNAGLNTEAFF. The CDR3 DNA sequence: TGTGCCAGCAGTTTCAACGCAGGACTGAACACTGAAGCTTTCTTT.

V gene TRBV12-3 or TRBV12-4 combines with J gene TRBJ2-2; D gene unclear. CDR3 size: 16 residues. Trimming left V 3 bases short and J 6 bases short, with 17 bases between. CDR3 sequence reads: CASSFSRASDAGELFF. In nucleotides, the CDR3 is TGTGCCAGCAGTTTTAGTAGGGCGTCGGACGCCGGGGAGCTGTTTTTT.

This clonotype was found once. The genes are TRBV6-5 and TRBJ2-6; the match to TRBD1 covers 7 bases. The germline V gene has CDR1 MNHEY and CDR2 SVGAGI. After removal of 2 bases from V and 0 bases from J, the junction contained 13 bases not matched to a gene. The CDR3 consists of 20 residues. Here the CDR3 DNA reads TGTGCCAGCAGTTACCTCCTCCAGACAGGGCCAATCTCTGGGGCCAACGTCCTGACTTTC. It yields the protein CASSYLLQTGPISGANVLTF.

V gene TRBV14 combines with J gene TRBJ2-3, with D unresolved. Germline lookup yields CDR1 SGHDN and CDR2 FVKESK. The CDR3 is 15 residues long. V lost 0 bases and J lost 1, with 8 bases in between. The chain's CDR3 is CASSQDRWGTDTQYF. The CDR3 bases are TGTGCCAGCAGCCAAGACCGTTGGGGCACAGATACGCAGTATTTT. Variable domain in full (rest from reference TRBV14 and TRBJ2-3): EAGVTQFPSHSVIEKGQTVTLRCDPISGHDNLYWYRRVMGKEIKFLLHFVKESKQDESGMPNNRFLAERTGGTYSTLKVQPAELEDSGVYFCASSQDRWGTDTQYFGPGTRLTVL.

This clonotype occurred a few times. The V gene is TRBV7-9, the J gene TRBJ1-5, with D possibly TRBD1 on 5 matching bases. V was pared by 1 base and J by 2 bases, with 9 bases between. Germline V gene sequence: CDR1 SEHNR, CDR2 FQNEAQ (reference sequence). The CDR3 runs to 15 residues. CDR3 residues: CASSLEGEGNQPQHF. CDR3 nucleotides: TGTGCCAGCAGCTTAGAAGGGGAGGGCAATCAGCCCCAGCATTTT.